These T cell receptor beta chains were read from a single sample in a study of CXCR3 chemokines and chemotherapy response in bladder cancer. One entry per CDR3 protein, called by TCRdb with MiXCR from the PCR reads. The sample contains about 13,000 distinct CDR3 sequences, over 10% of which appear only once. Specimen collection occurred from a patient whose treatment included neoadjuvant chemotherapy. These receptors were collected from a human donor with bladder cancer that did not respond to neoadjuvant chemotherapy. The CDR3 runs from the conserved cysteine through the conserved F or W.

v_call: TRBV28
cdr3_aa: CASSLGAGGIYGYTF

v_call: TRBV5-4
cdr3_aa: CASSPTIGTDTQYF

v_call: TRBV6-2/TRBV6-3
cdr3_aa: CASSFLVTEAFF

v_call: TRBV11-1
cdr3_aa: CASSSPRGTGSIYGYTF

v_call: TRBV6-2/TRBV6-3
cdr3_aa: CASSYVRGGGEYEQYF

v_call: TRBV7-2
cdr3_aa: CASSLGGPGDTQYF

v_call: TRBV19
cdr3_aa: CASSIKGAGGGDEQFF

v_call: TRBV27
cdr3_aa: CASSRVGGDGYTF

v_call: TRBV6-2/TRBV6-3
cdr3_aa: CASSYGPHSGGAYNEQFF

v_call: TRBV20-1
cdr3_aa: CSARLGGEKLFF

v_call: TRBV6-1
cdr3_aa: CASSWTGTSYEQYF

v_call: TRBV7-3
cdr3_aa: CASSLGGAGSNEQFF

v_call: TRBV27
cdr3_aa: CASTGGSGYTF

v_call: TRBV27
cdr3_aa: CASISGGILSNHNEQFF

v_call: TRBV6-1
cdr3_aa: CASEDTQGTQETQYF

v_call: TRBV5-6
cdr3_aa: CASSALLARDYNEQFF

v_call: TRBV18
cdr3_aa: CASSPREGRDRDGYTF

v_call: TRBV24-1
cdr3_aa: CATSDQTGEYTGELFF

v_call: TRBV27
cdr3_aa: CASSLMGQHTDTQYF

v_call: TRBV27
cdr3_aa: CASSLGTGLNQPQHF

v_call: TRBV29-1
cdr3_aa: CSVPPQGPYNEQFF

v_call: TRBV18
cdr3_aa: CASSPSVQGDYGYTF

v_call: TRBV19
cdr3_aa: CATRKGYGYTF

v_call: TRBV5-4
cdr3_aa: CASSQQGGTGELFF

v_call: TRBV28
cdr3_aa: CASRDLAGGTDTQYF

v_call: TRBV29-1
cdr3_aa: CSAYRGRTEAFF

v_call: TRBV6-1
cdr3_aa: CASSEAPGSNYEQYF

v_call: TRBV7-2
cdr3_aa: CASSLDRSGNTIYF